A selection of T cell receptor beta chains follows, all from one sample in a study of T cell changes during pregnancy in multiple sclerosis. Profiled with immunoSEQ multiplex PCR; TCRdb holds only in-frame clones, not every one. In the table there are 30,000 to 45,000 clones, around 90% of which are singletons. The sequencing used CD4+ T cells from peripheral blood mononuclear cells, collected after pregnancy. These receptors were taken from a female donor in good health, enrolled as a control in a pregnancy study. The CDR3 runs from the conserved cysteine through the conserved F or W. The D gene is left open where the match is weak. Some rows have no size entry. The others give once, few or many, or a class for an expanded clone.

>NA|TRBD2|TRBV5-4|TRBJ2-2
TGTGCCAGCAGCTCGTCTGGCGGGGGGGCCACCGGGGAGCTGTTTTTT
CASSSSGGGATGELFF
>NA|NA|TRBV18|TRBJ2-1
TGTGCCAGCTCACCCGGTGGGGGCGATGAGCAGTTCTTC
CASSPGGGDEQFF
>NA|TRBD2|TRBV9|TRBJ2-3
TGTGCCAGCAGCGTAGGCCTCGGCGGGGGAGTGGATACGCAGTATTTT
CASSVGLGGGVDTQYF
>NA|NA|TRBV6-5|TRBJ2-7
TGTGCCAGCAGTTCCGGGGTTCGGCACGAGCAGTACTTC
CASSSGVRHEQYF
>NA|TRBD1|TRBV27|TRBJ1-1
TGTGCCAGCAGCACCTTTCCGGGACAGGGGGCACGAGAAGCTTTCTTT
CASSTFPGQGAREAFF
>NA|TRBD2|TRBV2|TRBJ2-7
TGTGCCAGCAGTGAGTCTAGCGGTCCCTACGAGCAGTACTTC
CASSESSGPYEQYF
>NA|TRBD1|TRBV19|TRBJ1-5
TGTGCCAGTAGTTTTAGGGACAGGGGTTACCAGCCCCAGCATTTT
CASSFRDRGYQPQHF
>NA|NA|TRBV7-8|TRBJ2-1
TGTGCCAGCAGCGCCCCGGCGACTAGGTCGAATGAGCAGTTCTTC
CASSAPATRSNEQFF
>NA|TRBD1|TRBV25-1|TRBJ1-2
TGTGCCAGCACAGGGGGTTACTATGGCTACACCTTC
CASTGGYYGYTF
>NA|TRBD1|TRBV15|TRBJ2-2
TGTGCCACCAGCAGATCAGGGGGCCGGGCCGGCACCGGGGAGCTGTTTTTT
CATSRSGGRAGTGELFF
>NA|NA|TRBV7-9|TRBJ1-3
TGTGCCAGCAGCTTACAGGTCGACAGCACCATATATTTT
CASSLQVDSTIYF
>few|NA|TRBV19|TRBJ1-2
TGTGCCAGCTCGAGGGACTGGAACGACTATGGCTACACCTTC
CASSRDWNDYGYTF
>once|NA|TRBV6-4|TRBJ1-5
TGTGCCAGCAGCGTGGCAGGGGGCAATCAGCCCCAGCATTTT
CASSVAGGNQPQHF
>NA|TRBD2|TRBV27|TRBJ2-7
TGTGCCAGCAGTTTACACGGGGAGGGGTTCTACGAGCAGTACTTC
CASSLHGEGFYEQYF
>NA|NA|TRBV27|TRBJ1-1
TGTGCCAGCAGGATGCGGGGGAGTACTGAAGCTTTCTTT
CASRMRGSTEAFF
>NA|TRBD1|TRBV6-1|TRBJ2-2
TGTGCCACCGACAGGGTGACCGGGGAGCTGTTTTTT
CATDRVTGELFF
>NA|TRBD1|TRBV27|TRBJ2-7
TGTGCCAGCAGTTTAGGGGGACAGGGGCCCTTTGGCGAGCAGTACTTC
CASSLGGQGPFGEQYF
>NA|NA|TRBV11-2|TRBJ2-7
TGTGCCAGCAGCCACAGGGCTGGGGAGCAGTACTTC
CASSHRAGEQYF
>NA|NA|TRBV18|TRBJ1-1
TGTGCCAGCTCACCCGGAGGCCCAGGATTGAACACTGAAGCTTTCTTT
CASSPGGPGLNTEAFF
>once|NA|TRBV14|TRBJ1-3
TGTGCCAGCAGCCAAGACAGGGGAAACACCATATATTTT
CASSQDRGNTIYF
>NA|NA|TRBV27|TRBJ1-5
TGTGCCAGCAGTTTTAGTAGCAATCAGCCCCAGCATTTT
CASSFSSNQPQHF
>NA|TRBD1|TRBV6-9|TRBJ1-2
TGTGCCAGGTCAGCGGACAGGGGGAGATACTATGGCTACACCTTC
CARSADRGRYYGYTF
>NA|TRBD1|TRBV5-6|TRBJ1-6
TGTGCCAGCAGCTCGGGACAGGGAAGTTCACCCCTCCACTTT
CASSSGQGSSPLHF
>NA|TRBD2|TRBV7-2|TRBJ2-2
TGTGCCAGCAGACCTCGGGCGGGGGGGCACACCGGGGAGCTGTTTTTT
CASRPRAGGHTGELFF
>NA|NA|TRBV30|TRBJ1-5
TGTGCCTGGAACGAACAGGCTAATCAGCCCCAGCATTTT
CAWNEQANQPQHF
>NA|NA|TRBV4-3|TRBJ2-5
TGCGCCAGCAGCCAAGGGCAGGGAAAAGAGACCCAGTACTTC
CASSQGQGKETQYF
>NA|NA|TRBV29-1|TRBJ1-4
TGCAGCGGCCAACAGAGTCCTAATGAAAAACTGTTTTTT
CSGQQSPNEKLFF
>NA|NA|TRBV19|TRBJ1-1
TGTGCCAGTAGTGACAGGCCGAACACTGAAGCTTTCTTT
CASSDRPNTEAFF
>NA|TRBD1|TRBV11-2|TRBJ1-2
TGTGCCAGCAGCTTAGTCCGGGACAGGGGCCGGGGCTACACCTTC
CASSLVRDRGRGYTF
>NA|TRBD1|TRBV5-1|TRBJ1-2
TGCGCCAGCAGCAAGGAACGGGACAGAAGCTATGGCTACACCTTC
CASSKERDRSYGYTF
>once|TRBD2|TRBV7-8|TRBJ2-5
TGTGCCAGCAGCCCGCGACTAGCGGGGGGTGAACAGACCCAGTACTTC
CASSPRLAGGEQTQYF
>NA|NA|TRBV6-5|TRBJ1-2
TGTGCCAGCAGTTACCGGGGGGCTTGGGGCTACACCTTC
CASSYRGAWGYTF
>NA|NA|TRBV30|TRBJ1-2
TGTGCCTGGAATCCAGGCAATGGCTACACCTTC
CAWNPGNGYTF
>NA|TRBD1|TRBV10-3|TRBJ1-6
TGTGCCATCCGGGACAGGAATTCACCCCTCCACTTT
CAIRDRNSPLHF
>NA|TRBD1|TRBV5-1|TRBJ2-1
TGCGCCAGCAGCTTGGATAAGGGGGCACGGGACAATGAGCAGTTCTTC
CASSLDKGARDNEQFF
>NA|TRBD1|TRBV15|TRBJ2-7
TGTGCCACCAGCAGAGATTTTGGGTCAAGTAAGACAGGGCGATCCTACGAGCAGTACTTC
CATSRDFGSSKTGRSYEQYF
>NA|NA|TRBV6-6|TRBJ2-2
TGTGCCAGCAGTTACTCGGGAGGTTCCGGGGAGCTGTTTTTT
CASSYSGGSGELFF